Listed below are T cell receptor beta chains from one sample, sequenced in a study of blood T cell repertoires in COVID-19. Data came from immunoSEQ multiplex PCR; TCRdb stores just in-frame clones and leaves some out. Of over 200,000 clones in the sample, around four fifths were seen once. The sample was peripheral blood. The receptors derive from a woman in her 70s with active or convalescent COVID-19. CDR3s include the opening cysteine and the closing phenylalanine or tryptophan. The order of the fields is V gene, clone size, J gene, D gene, CDR3 protein, CDR3 DNA. The D gene is left open where the match is weak. A row's size may be missing; if present it is once, few, many or a size class.

TRBV5-3	.	TRBJ1-5	TRBD1	CARSFRTGHSNQPQHF	TGTGCCAGAAGCTTCCGGACAGGGCATAGCAATCAGCCCCAGCATTTT
TRBV6-5	.	TRBJ1-3	.	CATSRQVSGNTIYF	TGTGCCACCTCACGGCAGGTCTCTGGAAACACCATATATTTT
TRBV19	once	TRBJ1-4	TRBD1	CASSRDRRSTNEKLFF	TGTGCCAGTAGTAGGGACAGGAGATCAACTAATGAAAAACTGTTTTTT
TRBV4-1	.	TRBJ2-7	.	CASSQDYPGITYEQYF	TGCGCCAGCAGCCAAGATTATCCAGGGATAACCTACGAGCAGTACTTC
TRBV6-5	.	TRBJ2-7	TRBD2	CASSFSGTARDEQYF	TGTGCCAGCAGTTTTAGCGGGACCGCTCGGGACGAGCAGTACTTC
TRBV12-3/TRBV12-4	.	TRBJ2-7	.	CASTPSFLYEQYF	TGTGCCAGCACTCCCAGTTTTCTCTACGAGCAGTACTTC
TRBV5-1	.	TRBJ2-7	TRBD2	CASTGLAGVEQYF	TGCGCCAGTACGGGACTAGCGGGGGTGGAGCAGTACTTC
TRBV19	.	TRBJ1-5	.	CASNHQGNQPQHF	TGTGCCAGTAATCACCAGGGAAATCAGCCCCAGCATTTT
TRBV11-3	.	TRBJ2-1	.	CASSLDRRAPYNEQFF	TGTGCCAGCAGCTTAGATCGCAGGGCCCCCTACAATGAGCAGTTCTTC
TRBV7-3	.	TRBJ2-2	TRBD2	CASSSRTSGGITNTGELFF	TGTGCCAGCAGCTCGAGGACTAGCGGGGGGATTACGAACACCGGGGAGCTGTTTTTT
TRBV5-4	.	TRBJ1-6	.	CASSDATGTIYSPLHF	TGTGCCAGCAGCGACGCCACCGGGACTATCTATTCACCCCTCCACTTT
TRBV18	.	TRBJ1-6	.	CASSPPDRNSPLHF	TGTGCCAGCTCACCACCTGACAGGAATTCACCCCTCCACTTT
TRBV5-4	.	TRBJ2-3	.	CASSLQLATDTQYF	TGTGCCAGCAGCTTGCAACTCGCCACAGATACGCAGTATTTT
TRBV7-2	few	TRBJ2-1	TRBD2	CASSLGSLAGVGEQFF	TGTGCCAGCAGCTTAGGTAGTCTAGCGGGAGTGGGAGAGCAGTTCTTC
TRBV18	.	TRBJ2-7	TRBD2	CASSPLVAGGSEQYF	TGTGCCAGCTCACCACTAGTAGCGGGAGGGAGCGAGCAGTACTTC
TRBV13	.	TRBJ1-2	TRBD1	CASSLDSDRGRYGYTF	TGTGCCAGCAGCTTAGATAGTGACAGGGGGAGGTATGGCTACACCTTC
TRBV30	.	TRBJ1-6	.	CAWSRWQARYNSPLHF	TGTGCCTGGTCCCGGTGGCAGGCCCGCTATAATTCACCCCTCCACTTT
TRBV3-1/TRBV3-2	few	TRBJ1-2	TRBD1	CASSARDRLNGYTF	TGTGCCAGCAGCGCCCGGGACAGGCTAAATGGCTACACCTTC
TRBV4-1	.	TRBJ1-5	.	CASSQEQSYNQPQHF	TGCGCCAGCAGCCAAGAACAGTCCTATAATCAGCCCCAGCATTTT
TRBV6-5	few	TRBJ2-3	.	CASSITGSTDTQYF	TGTGCCAGCAGTATTACGGGGAGCACAGATACGCAGTATTTT
TRBV28	.	TRBJ2-1	.	CASGSNYNEQFF	TGTGCCAGCGGGAGCAACTACAATGAGCAGTTCTTC
TRBV5-1	once	TRBJ2-7	.	CASSLGSPGPYEQYF	TGCGCCAGCAGCTTGGGTTCCCCAGGGCCCTACGAGCAGTACTTC
TRBV15	.	TRBJ1-4	.	CATSRGLQGSDEKLFF	TGTGCCACCAGCAGAGGTCTGCAGGGATCGGACGAAAAACTGTTTTTT
TRBV10-3	.	TRBJ1-3	TRBD1	CAISPDGTGGNTIYF	TGTGCCATCAGCCCGGACGGGACAGGTGGAAACACCATATATTTT